The clone carrying this TCR beta chain was observed at least ten times. Using its own MiXCR run on the 5' RACE reads, TCRdb lists one record per CDR3 protein. This table has over 110,000 distinct CDR3 sequences, 7.7% appearing once. This entry belongs to a study of T cells after yellow fever vaccination. Germline CDR1 is SGHTA and CDR2 is FQGNSA. V shed 3 bases and J shed 3 bases, with 8 bases lying between them. CDR3 length: 13 amino acids. This material consisted of CD4+ T cells sorted from PBMCs, taken 5 days after the yellow fever booster vaccination. This clonotype originated in a man aged 25 to 40 who received the YFV17D yellow fever vaccine. The chain links TRBV7-2 to TRBJ2-5, with no clear D. CDR3 nucleotides: TGTGCCAGCAGCTTCCCTGGGAAAGAGACCCAGTACTTC. The encoded protein is CASSFPGKETQYF.